This is a list of T cell receptor beta chains from one sample in a study of T cells after posttransplantation cyclophosphamide. The repertoire was sequenced with immunoSEQ multiplex PCR; TCRdb's copy has only in-frame clones and lacks some. Among roughly 18,000 clones listed, approximately 82% were seen once. The sample consisted of memory CD4+ T cells sorted from blood. Receptors originate from a man between 25 and 39 years old in good health and a related stem cell transplant donor. Both conserved end residues are trimmed from each CDR3. Fields, in order: clone size, V gene, CDR3 protein. Size is omitted from some rows. Given values are once, few, many or a class for expanded clones.

>-|TRBV19
ASSSRGGVSYEQY
>-|TRBV5-4
ASSTPGLVGYNEQF
>-|TRBV15
ATAGPPGELF
>-|TRBV2
ASSEALHEQF
>-|TRBV19
ASSLTGFYT
>-|TRBV5-1
ASRPPGTGMYEQY
>-|TRBV7-8
ASSGKGGQSNSPLH
>-|TRBV6-6
ASRGHYSNQPQH
>-|TRBV5-4
ASSLSANTEAF
>-|TRBV5-5
ASSWGVTENSPLH
>once|TRBV6-1
ASSEGAGTGGLAPQH
>-|TRBV27
ASSPRDSNYGYT
>-|TRBV4-2
ASSQPMGGVDEKLF
>-|TRBV19
ASQLSSSNTGELF
>once|TRBV21-1
ATTRFRGANPHTQY
>-|TRBV6-1
ASGPSDADTQY
>-|TRBV5-1
ASSLSTGVSQETQY
>-|TRBV5-4
ASSWGVGYEQY
>-|TRBV27
ASSLLGRGRNNEQF
>-|TRBV6-1
ASSEPGQGPGNTIY
>-|TRBV5-1
ASSLGGNTGELF
>-|TRBV7-2
ASSLEARTDTQY
>-|TRBV19
ASSIDLWAVGEY
>once|TRBV4-2
ASSQDQIGQGMNTEAF
>-|TRBV11-3
ASSSQTSGGTTDTQY
>-|TRBV27
ASSALTGLNNYGYT
>few|TRBV25-1
ASSPRGSYNEQF
>-|TRBV7-9
ASSRRGGEQY